A single sample gave rise to the 6 T cell receptor beta chains below, sequenced in a study of blood T cell repertoires in COVID-19. Profiling relied on immunoSEQ multiplex PCR, and the TCRdb table lists in-frame clones only, not all of them. The sample lists some 130,000 clones, around 86% occurring once. Sequencing was carried out using PBMCs or T cells enriched from blood (not recorded which). These receptors were collected from a man between 45 and 60 years old who had recovered from COVID-19.

The CDR3 spells CSASQGTTYGYTF. CDR3 in DNA: TGCAGTGCTAGTCAGGGTACCACCTATGGCTACACCTTC. The chain recombines TRBV20-1 with TRBJ1-2, with a weak D call TRBD1 (5 bases). The V gene lost 3 bases and the J gene lost 4 bases, with 12 bases spanning the gap. Germline V gene data show CDR1 as DFQATT and CDR2 as SNEGSKA (reference sequence). The length of the CDR3 is 13 residues.

This chain connects TRBV18 to TRBJ1-1; 8 nucleotides agree with TRBD1. The CDR3 has 15 amino acids. Germline V CDR1 and CDR2: KGHSH, LQKENI. V trimming: 5 bases; J trimming: 1 base; junction bases outside the gene matches: 6. The CDR3 nucleotides are TGTGCCAGCTCAGACAGGACAGGGACGAACACTGAAGCTTTCTTT. It yields the protein CASSDRTGTNTEAFF.

V and J are TRBV19 and TRBJ2-1; 10 nucleotides agree with TRBD1. The ends lost 4 bases at V and 5 bases at J; junction bases unmatched: 5. The length of the CDR3 is 15 residues. Germline V CDR1 and CDR2: LNHDA, SQIVND (reference sequence). The CDR3 nucleotides read TGTGCCAGTAGTAATCCGGGACAGGGGAACAATGAGCAGTTCTTC. Encoded protein: CASSNPGQGNNEQFF.

This clone has only one observation. This chain links TRBV28 with TRBJ1-1; 9 positions match TRBD1. Looked up from germline, CDR1 is MDHEN and CDR2 is SYDVKM. Unmatched junction bases numbered 11, after V lost 5 bases and J lost 1 base. The CDR3 covers 17 residues. CDR3 loop: CASSPTPATGGNTEAFF. In DNA form, the CDR3 reads TGTGCCAGCAGTCCAACTCCGGCGACAGGGGGGAACACTGAAGCTTTCTTT.

The gene calls are TRBV27 and TRBJ2-7; TRBD1 agrees at 9 bases. The germline V gene has CDR1 MNHEY and CDR2 SMNVEV (reference sequence). The CDR3 is 15 amino acids. The ends lost 4 bases at V and 10 bases at J; junction bases unmatched: 14. CDR3 amino acids: CASSSTAAGTGKQYF. The CDR3 nucleotides read TGTGCCAGCAGTTCCACCGCCGCCGGGACAGGGAAACAGTACTTC.

This clone was seen at least ten times. The chain uses TRBV6-2 or TRBV6-3 and TRBJ1-4; possibly TRBD1 for D (5 bases). The CDR3 contains 12 residues. Germline lookup yields CDR1 MNHEY and CDR2 SVGEGT. Between the trimmed V and J ends, which lost 5 bases and 5 bases, there was a span of 6 bases. CDR3 in amino acids: CASSQGNEKLFF. CDR3 nucleotides: TGTGCCAGCAGTCAGGGAAATGAAAAACTGTTTTTT.